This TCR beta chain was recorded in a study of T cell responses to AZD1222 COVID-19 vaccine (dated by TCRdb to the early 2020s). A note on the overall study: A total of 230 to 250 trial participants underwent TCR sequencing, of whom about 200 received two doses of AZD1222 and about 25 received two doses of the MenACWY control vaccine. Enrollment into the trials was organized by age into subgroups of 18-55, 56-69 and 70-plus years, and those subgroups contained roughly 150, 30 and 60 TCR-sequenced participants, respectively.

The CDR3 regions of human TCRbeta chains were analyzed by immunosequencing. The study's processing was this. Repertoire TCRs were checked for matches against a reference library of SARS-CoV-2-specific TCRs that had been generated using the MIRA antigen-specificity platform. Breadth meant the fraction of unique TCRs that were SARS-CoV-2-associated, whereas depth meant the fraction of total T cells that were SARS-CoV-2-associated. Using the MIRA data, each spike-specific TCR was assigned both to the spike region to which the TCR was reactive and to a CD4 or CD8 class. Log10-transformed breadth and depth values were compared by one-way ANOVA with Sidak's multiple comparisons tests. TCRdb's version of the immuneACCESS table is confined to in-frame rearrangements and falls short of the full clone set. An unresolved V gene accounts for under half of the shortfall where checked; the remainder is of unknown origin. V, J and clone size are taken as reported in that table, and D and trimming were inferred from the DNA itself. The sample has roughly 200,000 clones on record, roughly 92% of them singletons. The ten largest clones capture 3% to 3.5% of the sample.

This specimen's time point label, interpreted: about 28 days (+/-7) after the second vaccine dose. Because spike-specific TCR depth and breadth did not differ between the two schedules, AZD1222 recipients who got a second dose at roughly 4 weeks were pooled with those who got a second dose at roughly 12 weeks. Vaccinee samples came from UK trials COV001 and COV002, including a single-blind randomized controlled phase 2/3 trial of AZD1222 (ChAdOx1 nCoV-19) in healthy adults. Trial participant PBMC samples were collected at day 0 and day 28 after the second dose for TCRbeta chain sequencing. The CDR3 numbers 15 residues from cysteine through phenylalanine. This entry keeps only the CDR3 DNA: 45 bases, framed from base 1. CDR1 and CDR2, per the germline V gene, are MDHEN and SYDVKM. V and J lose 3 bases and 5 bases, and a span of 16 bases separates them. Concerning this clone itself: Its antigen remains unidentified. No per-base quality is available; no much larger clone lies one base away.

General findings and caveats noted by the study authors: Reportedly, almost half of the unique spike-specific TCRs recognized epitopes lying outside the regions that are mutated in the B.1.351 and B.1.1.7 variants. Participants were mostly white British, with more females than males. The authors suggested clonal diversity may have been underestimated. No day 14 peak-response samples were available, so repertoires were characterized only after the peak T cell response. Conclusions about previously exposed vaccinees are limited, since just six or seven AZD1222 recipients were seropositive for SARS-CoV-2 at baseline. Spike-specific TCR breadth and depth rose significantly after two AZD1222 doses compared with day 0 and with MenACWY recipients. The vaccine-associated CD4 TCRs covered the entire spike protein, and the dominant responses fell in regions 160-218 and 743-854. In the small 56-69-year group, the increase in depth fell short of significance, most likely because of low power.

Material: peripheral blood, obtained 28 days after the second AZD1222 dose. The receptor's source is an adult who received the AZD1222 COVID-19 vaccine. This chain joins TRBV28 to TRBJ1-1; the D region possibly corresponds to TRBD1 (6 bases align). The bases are TGTGCCAGCAGTTTCGGGGGGGCGACCGGGACTGAAGCTTTCTTT. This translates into CASSFGGATGTEAFF.